Listed below are T cell receptor beta chains from one sample, sequenced in a study of neurological immune-mediated disorders. MiXCR, applied by TCRdb to the 5' RACE reads, yields one record per CDR3 protein. The sample has approximately 36,000 distinct CDR3 sequences, 13% to 15% seen once; the top ten hold more than 20%. Sequencing used PBMCs. These receptors all stem from a woman in her forties or fifties with HTLV-1-associated myelopathy (HAM/TSP). Each CDR3 is given with its conserved first and last residue. A D gene is named only where the DNA matches it firmly. A row's size may be missing; if present it is once, few, many or a size class.

D gene,clone size,V gene,CDR3 length,J gene,CDR3 DNA,CDR3 protein
TRBD2,NA,TRBV7-3,16,TRBJ2-3,TGTGCCAGCACCACTAGCGGGGGGGCCGAGGCAGATACGCAGTATTTT,CASTTSGGAEADTQYF
NA,few,TRBV3-1,15,TRBJ2-2,TGTGCCAGCAGCCAGGTTCAGGGAGGCACCGGGGAGCTGTTTTTT,CASSQVQGGTGELFF
NA,many,TRBV20-1,14,TRBJ2-7,TGCAGTGCTAGTTGGCGGGGGCCTTCCTACGAGCAGTACTTC,CSASWRGPSYEQYF
NA,many,TRBV20-1,12,TRBJ1-6,TGCAGTGCTACACCTCATAATTCACCCCTCCACTTT,CSATPHNSPLHF
NA,many,TRBV6-2/TRBV6-3,17,TRBJ1-5,TGTGCCAGCAGCCGGGACCTATGGGTACATAGCAATCAGCCCCAGCATTTT,CASSRDLWVHSNQPQHF
NA,NA,TRBV5-1,16,TRBJ2-6,TGCGCCAGCAGCTTGGATCCTGGGACTGGGGCCAACGTCCTGACTTTC,CASSLDPGTGANVLTF
TRBD2,many,TRBV30,16,TRBJ2-3,TGTGCCTGCCCCAGGGGCGGGGGGGAGGGCACAGATACGCAGTATTTT,CACPRGGGEGTDTQYF
NA,many,TRBV2,12,TRBJ2-4,TGTGCCAGCTCCGGACGGGGAAACATTCAGTACTTC,CASSGRGNIQYF
NA,many,TRBV7-3,17,TRBJ2-3,TGTGCCAGCAGCCAAGACCAACAGGGTGGGCAGGCAGATACGCAGTATTTT,CASSQDQQGGQADTQYF
NA,NA,TRBV11-2,22,TRBJ1-1,NA,CASSPDRVQETQYFGPGTEAFF
TRBD2,many,TRBV7-2,16,TRBJ2-5,TGTGCCAGCATCCGGACTAGCGGGGGGGCCCAGGAGACCCAGTACTTC,CASIRTSGGAQETQYF
NA,many,TRBV7-9,16,TRBJ1-1,TGTGCCAGCAGCCTAACGGGGTTCACAATGAACACTGAAGCTTTCTTT,CASSLTGFTMNTEAFF
NA,few,TRBV4-1,14,TRBJ1-1,TGCGCCAGCAGCCAAGAAACGGGGAACACTGAAGCTTTCTTT,CASSQETGNTEAFF
NA,many,TRBV6-2/TRBV6-3,14,TRBJ2-1,TGTGCCAGCAGCTGGGGGAGCTCCTACAATGAGCAGTTCTTC,CASSWGSSYNEQFF
NA,few,TRBV5-1,14,TRBJ2-5,TGCGCCAGCAGCTTAGACGCGTCTGCGGAGACCCAGTACTTC,CASSLDASAETQYF
TRBD2,many,TRBV7-2,15,TRBJ2-3,TGTGCCAGCAGCTTAAACGCGGGGGGGGCAGATACGCAGTATTTT,CASSLNAGGADTQYF
NA,many,TRBV5-1,15,TRBJ1-2,TGCGCCAGCAGCTTTAATCAGGGGCCCGACTATGGCTACACCTTC,CASSFNQGPDYGYTF
NA,NA,TRBV6-2/TRBV6-3,14,TRBJ2-5,TGTGCCAGCATAGCGTGGACGTGTACAGAGACCCAGTACTTC,CASIAWTCTETQYF
TRBD2,NA,TRBV6-2/TRBV6-3,15,TRBJ2-1,TGTGCCAGCAGTTTGGCTAGCGGGAGTAACAATGAGCAGTTCTTC,CASSLASGSNNEQFF
NA,NA,TRBV20-1,13,TRBJ1-5,TGCAGTGCTAGAGTGACAGGTGGACAGCCCCAGCATTTT,CSARVTGGQPQHF
NA,many,TRBV29-1,13,TRBJ1-1,TGCAGCGTTGTGAGGGAGGTGGACACTGAAGCTTTCTTT,CSVVREVDTEAFF
NA,many,TRBV6-5,15,TRBJ1-1,TGTGCCAGCAGTTATACAGGACCAGGAAACACTGAAGCTTTCTTT,CASSYTGPGNTEAFF
TRBD2,NA,TRBV6-5,15,TRBJ2-3,TGTGCCAGCAGATCGGGACTAGCGGGCACAGATACGCAGTATTTT,CASRSGLAGTDTQYF
TRBD1,many,TRBV5-4,15,TRBJ1-2,TGTGCCAGCAGCTTTCCGGGACAGGGGGCCTATGGCTACACCTTC,CASSFPGQGAYGYTF
NA,many,TRBV20-1,16,TRBJ2-2,TGCAGTGCTCCTGGGGGGGCCTCCTTTAACACCGGGGAGCTGTTTTTT,CSAPGGASFNTGELFF
NA,many,TRBV5-1,12,TRBJ2-7,TGCGCCAGCAGCGAGGTTTCCTACGAGCAGTACTTC,CASSEVSYEQYF
NA,many,TRBV7-2,15,TRBJ2-5,TGTGCCAGCAGCTTACTCCCTCAAGCATACGAGACCCAGTACTTC,CASSLLPQAYETQYF
NA,many,TRBV20-1,13,TRBJ2-4,TGCAGTGCTGGGGATACCACCAAAAACATTCAGTACTTC,CSAGDTTKNIQYF
TRBD1,many,TRBV29-1,13,TRBJ2-3,TGCAGCGTAACGGACAGGGGGCCAGATACGCAGTATTTT,CSVTDRGPDTQYF
NA,many,TRBV12-3/TRBV12-4,15,TRBJ1-1,TGTGCCAGCACTTTGGACAGCAGCGTGAACACTGAAGCTTTCTTT,CASTLDSSVNTEAFF
TRBD2,many,TRBV2,16,TRBJ2-3,TGTGCCAGCAGCAAAAGCGGGGGGGTTGGCACAGATACGCAGTATTTT,CASSKSGGVGTDTQYF
TRBD1,many,TRBV10-2,14,TRBJ1-4,TGCGCCAGCAGTCTACGACAGGGGGAAGAAAAACTGTTTTTT,CASSLRQGEEKLFF
NA,many,TRBV9,16,TRBJ2-5,TGTGCCAGCAGCGCGGGACAGGCAGCGGGGCAAGAGACCCAGTACTTC,CASSAGQAAGQETQYF
NA,NA,TRBV7-2,16,TRBJ2-2,TGTGCCAGCAGCTTACGAATGGTGGCGAGCACCGGGGAGCTGTTTTTT,CASSLRMVASTGELFF
NA,many,TRBV20-1,14,TRBJ2-1,TGCAGTGTTCGGCGTCCGGGGACCTACAATGAGCAGTTCTTC,CSVRRPGTYNEQFF
TRBD1,many,TRBV10-3,17,TRBJ2-2,TGTGCCATCAGTGAGCCCGGGACAGGGGGGAACACCGGGGAGCTGTTTTTT,CAISEPGTGGNTGELFF
TRBD2,many,TRBV15,17,TRBJ2-1,TGTGCCACCAGCACCAAATCTAGCGGGGGGGCCTACAATGAGCAGTTCTTC,CATSTKSSGGAYNEQFF
NA,many,TRBV20-1,15,TRBJ1-1,TGCAGTGCTAGAGGGAGGGGTAGGGTGAACACTGAAGCTTTCTTT,CSARGRGRVNTEAFF
NA,many,TRBV5-1,18,TRBJ1-5,TGCGCCAGCAGCTTGGTCGGAGTGGAGTTTAGAGGCAATCAGCCCCAGCATTTT,CASSLVGVEFRGNQPQHF
NA,many,TRBV14,15,TRBJ2-5,TGTGCCAGCAGCCAAGGCATCGGCTTTCAGGACGTCCAGTACTTC,CASSQGIGFQDVQYF
NA,many,TRBV6-5,13,TRBJ2-4,TGTGCCAGCAGTTACCTAGGGGCGAACATTCAGTACTTC,CASSYLGANIQYF
NA,many,TRBV7-2,14,TRBJ1-1,TGTGCCAGCAGCTTAGACCAGGGTCGAACTGAAGCTTTCTTT,CASSLDQGRTEAFF
NA,many,TRBV19,11,TRBJ1-2,TGTGCCAGTACCCGGGGAATTGGCTACACCTTC,CASTRGIGYTF
NA,many,TRBV3-1,17,TRBJ1-5,TGTGCCAGCAGCCAAGACCCCGACAGGTCTCTCAATCAGCCCCAGCATTTT,CASSQDPDRSLNQPQHF
NA,few,TRBV7-9,16,TRBJ1-1,TGTGCCAGCAGACATAAGCCAGGGTCGGAGAACACTGAAGCTTTCTTT,CASRHKPGSENTEAFF
NA,many,TRBV7-6,13,TRBJ2-1,TGTGCCAGCAGCAAGATGCAAGGGGATCCCACGCTCTTC,CASSKMQGDPTLF
NA,many,TRBV4-2,14,TRBJ2-3,TGTGCCAGCAGCCCCCGCGCCCACGGGGACACGCAGTATTTT,CASSPRAHGDTQYF
TRBD1,many,TRBV15,15,TRBJ1-6,TGTGCCACCAGCTCCCGACAGGGTGTAAATTCACCCCTCCACTTT,CATSSRQGVNSPLHF